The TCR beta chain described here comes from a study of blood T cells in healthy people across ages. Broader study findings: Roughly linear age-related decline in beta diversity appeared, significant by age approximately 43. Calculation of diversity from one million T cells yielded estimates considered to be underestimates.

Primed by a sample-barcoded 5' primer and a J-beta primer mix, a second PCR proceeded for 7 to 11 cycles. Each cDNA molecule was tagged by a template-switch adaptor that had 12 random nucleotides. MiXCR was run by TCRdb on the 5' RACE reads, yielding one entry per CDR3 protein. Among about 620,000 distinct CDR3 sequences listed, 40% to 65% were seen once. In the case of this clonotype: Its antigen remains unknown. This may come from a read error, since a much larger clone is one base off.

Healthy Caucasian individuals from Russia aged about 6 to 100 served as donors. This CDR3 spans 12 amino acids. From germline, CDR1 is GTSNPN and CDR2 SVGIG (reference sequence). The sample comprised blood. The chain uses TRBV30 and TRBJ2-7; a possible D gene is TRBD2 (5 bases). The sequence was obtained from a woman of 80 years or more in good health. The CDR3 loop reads CAGSGGYYEQYF. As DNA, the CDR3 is TGTGCCGGGAGTGGTGGTTACTACGAGCAGTACTTC.